Sequencing of this T cell receptor beta chain was carried out in a study of cytomegalovirus exposure and HLA in healthy donors. Study conclusions and caveats: Diagnosis of cytomegalovirus status made by the classifier reportedly showed high specificity and sensitivity. According to an earlier analysis, most TCR beta V segments yielded productive rearrangements about 87% or about 30% of the time. A reported reduction in N-insertions relative to the approximately 670-donor mean was seen in an Asian-associated ancestry cluster in a later analysis.

Germline-derived CDR1 and CDR2 are SGDLS and YYNGEE. The ends lost 0 bases at V and 8 bases at J; junction bases unmatched: 3. This CDR3 is built from 14 residues. A word on this clone: Its matching antigen is unknown.

The primer mix had 60 Vbeta and 13 Jbeta primers. In the authors' workflow: A later analysis tallied roughly 77 million unique TCR beta chains, some 10 million of them shared. Profiling relied on immunoSEQ multiplex PCR, and the TCRdb table lists in-frame clones only, not all of them. The D gene and trimming were derived from the DNA, and the V and J assignments and clone size from that table. The table includes about 160,000 clones, over 60% detected once. Material: PBMCs. This TCR was recovered from a woman aged 50 to 65 in good health and CMV-seropositive. The V call is TRBV9, the J call TRBJ2-1, with 9 bases lining up with TRBD2. The CDR3 spells CASSVAVAGDEQFF. CDR3 sequence (DNA): TGTGCCAGCAGCGTAGCGGTAGCGGGAGATGAGCAGTTCTTC.